This entry features one TCR beta chain sequence. Its target is not known. The record originates from a study of cytomegalovirus exposure and HLA in healthy donors. The study's findings and limits: In a later analysis, a missense DCLRE1C variant was linked to TCR beta V- and J-gene trimming.

Looked up from germline, CDR1 is LNHDA and CDR2 is SQIVND (reference sequence). This CDR3 has 14 amino acids. J was trimmed by 6 bases and V by 3 bases; bases with no gene match: 4. Amplification used 60 Vbeta primers and 13 Jbeta primers. Using immunoSEQ multiplex PCR, the repertoire was profiled, and TCRdb retains in-frame clones only, with some absent. The sample carries about 190,000 clones, more than 70% recorded once. The rearrangement uses TRBV19 and TRBJ1-1; 10 bases align to TRBD1. The receptor was isolated from a man aged 40-55 years in good health and CMV-seropositive. Material: PBMCs. The CDR3 loop is CASSIPGQGSEAFF. As DNA, the CDR3 is TGTGCCAGTAGTATTCCGGGACAGGGGTCTGAAGCTTTCTTT. The whole variable domain, filled in from reference TRBV19 and TRBJ1-1, reads DGGITQSPKYLFRKEGQNVTLSCEQNLNHDAMYWYRQDPGQGLRLIYYSQIVNDFQKGDIAEGYSVSREKKESFPLTVTSAQKNPTAFYLCASSIPGQGSEAFFGQGTRLTVV.